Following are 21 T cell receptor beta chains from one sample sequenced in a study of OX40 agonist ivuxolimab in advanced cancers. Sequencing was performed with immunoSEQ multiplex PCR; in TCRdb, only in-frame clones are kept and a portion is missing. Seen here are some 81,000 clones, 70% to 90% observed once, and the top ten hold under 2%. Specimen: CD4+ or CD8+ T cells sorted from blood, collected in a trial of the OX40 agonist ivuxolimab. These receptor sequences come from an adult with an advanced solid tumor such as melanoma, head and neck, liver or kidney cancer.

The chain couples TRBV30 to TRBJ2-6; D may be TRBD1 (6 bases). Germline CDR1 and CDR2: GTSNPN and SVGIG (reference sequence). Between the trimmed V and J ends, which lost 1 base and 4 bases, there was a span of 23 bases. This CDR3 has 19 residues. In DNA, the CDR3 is TGTGCCTGGAGTGCTTTTGGGGGCGACCTTTTTGCAGGGGCCAACGTCCTGACTTTC. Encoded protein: CAWSAFGGDLFAGANVLTF.

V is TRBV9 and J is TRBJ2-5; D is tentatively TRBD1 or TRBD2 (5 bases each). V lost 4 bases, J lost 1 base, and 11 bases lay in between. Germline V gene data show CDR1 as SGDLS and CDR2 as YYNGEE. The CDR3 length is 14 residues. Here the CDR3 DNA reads TGTGCCAGCAGCTCGGGACCTCTCCAAGAGACCCAGTACTTC. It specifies CASSSGPLQETQYF.

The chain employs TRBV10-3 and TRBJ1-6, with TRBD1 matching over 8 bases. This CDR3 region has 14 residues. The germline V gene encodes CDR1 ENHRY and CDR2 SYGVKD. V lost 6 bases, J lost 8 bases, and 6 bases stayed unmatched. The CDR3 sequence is CAISIGTGDSPLHF. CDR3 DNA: TGTGCCATCAGCATCGGGACAGGAGATTCACCCCTCCACTTT.

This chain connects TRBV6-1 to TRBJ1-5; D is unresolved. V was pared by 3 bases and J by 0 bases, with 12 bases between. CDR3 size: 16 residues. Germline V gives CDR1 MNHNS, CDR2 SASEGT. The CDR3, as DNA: TGTGCCAGCAGTGAGGCGACACCTTATAGCAATCAGCCCCAGCATTTT. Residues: CASSEATPYSNQPQHF.

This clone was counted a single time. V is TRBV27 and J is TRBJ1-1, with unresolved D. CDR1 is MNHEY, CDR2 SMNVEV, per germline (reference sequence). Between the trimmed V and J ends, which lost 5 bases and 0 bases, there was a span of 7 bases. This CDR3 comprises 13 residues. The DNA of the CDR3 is TGTGCCAGCAGTCCAAGGGTGAACACTGAAGCTTTCTTT. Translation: CASSPRVNTEAFF.

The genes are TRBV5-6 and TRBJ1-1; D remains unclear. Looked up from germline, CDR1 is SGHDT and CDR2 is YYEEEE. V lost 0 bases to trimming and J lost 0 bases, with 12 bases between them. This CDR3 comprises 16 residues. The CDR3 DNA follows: TGTGCCAGCAGCTTGGCCAGTATACCTATGAACACTGAAGCTTTCTTT. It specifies CASSLASIPMNTEAFF. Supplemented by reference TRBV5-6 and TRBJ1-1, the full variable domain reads DAGVTQSPTHLIKTRGQQVTLRCSPKSGHDTVSWYQQALGQGPQFIFQYYEEEERQRGNFPDRFSGHQFPNYSSELNVNALLLGDSALYLCASSLASIPMNTEAFFGQGTRLTVV.

CDR3 in amino acids: CASSPGYGYTF. Here the CDR3 DNA reads TGTGCCAGCAGCCCCGGATACGGATACACCTTC. The rearrangement uses TRBV5-5 and TRBJ1-2; D remains ambiguous. Per germline, CDR1 SGHKS and CDR2 YYEKEE (reference sequence). The CDR3 is 11 residues long. V was pared by 4 bases and J by 11 bases, with 12 bases between.

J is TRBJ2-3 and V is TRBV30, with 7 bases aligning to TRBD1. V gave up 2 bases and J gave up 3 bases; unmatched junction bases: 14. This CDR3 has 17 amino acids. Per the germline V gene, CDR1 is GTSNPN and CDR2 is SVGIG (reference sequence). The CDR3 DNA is TGTGCCTGGAGTATACGACAGGGAAGGTGGGTGACAGATACGCAGTATTTT. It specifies CAWSIRQGRWVTDTQYF.

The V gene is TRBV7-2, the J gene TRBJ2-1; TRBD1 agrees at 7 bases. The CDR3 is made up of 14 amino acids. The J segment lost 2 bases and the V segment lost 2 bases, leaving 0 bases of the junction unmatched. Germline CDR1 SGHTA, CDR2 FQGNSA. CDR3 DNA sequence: TGTGCCAGCAGCTTACAGGGGGCCTACAATGAGCAGTTCTTC. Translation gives CASSLQGAYNEQFF.

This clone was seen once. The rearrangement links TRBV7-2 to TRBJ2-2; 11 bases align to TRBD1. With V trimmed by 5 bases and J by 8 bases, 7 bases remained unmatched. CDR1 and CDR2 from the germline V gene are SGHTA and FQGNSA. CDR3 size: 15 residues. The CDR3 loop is CASSRDRGSTGELFF. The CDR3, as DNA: TGTGCCAGCAGCCGGGACAGGGGGTCGACAGGGGAGCTGTTTTTT.

CDR3 nucleotides: TGTGCCAGCTCACCTGGACAGGCAACCTACGAGCAGTACTTC. Its translation is CASSPGQATYEQYF. This chain joins TRBV18 and TRBJ2-7; TRBD1 matches at 7 bases. V lost 3 bases, J lost 2 bases, and 4 bases stayed unmatched. This CDR3 has 14 residues. The germline V gene encodes CDR1 KGHSH and CDR2 LQKENI.

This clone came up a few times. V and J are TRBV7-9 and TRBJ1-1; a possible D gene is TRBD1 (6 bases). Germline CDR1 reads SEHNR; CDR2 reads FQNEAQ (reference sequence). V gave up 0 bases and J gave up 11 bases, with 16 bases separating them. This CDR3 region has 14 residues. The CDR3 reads CASSLARARGNAFF. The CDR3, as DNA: TGTGCCAGCAGCTTAGCTAGAGCGAGGGGGAATGCTTTCTTT.

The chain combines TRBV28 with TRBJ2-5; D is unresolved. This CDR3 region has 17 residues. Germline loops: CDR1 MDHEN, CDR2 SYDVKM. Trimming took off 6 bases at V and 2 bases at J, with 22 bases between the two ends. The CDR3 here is CASSPPWYRKNQETQYF. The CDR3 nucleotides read TGTGCCAGCAGCCCTCCCTGGTACCGGAAAAATCAAGAGACCCAGTACTTC.

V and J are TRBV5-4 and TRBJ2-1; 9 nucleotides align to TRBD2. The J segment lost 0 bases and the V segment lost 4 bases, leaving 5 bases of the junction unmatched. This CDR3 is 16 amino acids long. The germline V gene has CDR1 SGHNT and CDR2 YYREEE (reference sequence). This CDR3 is CASSPDSGGSYNEQFF. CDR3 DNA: TGTGCCAGCAGCCCCGATAGCGGGGGCTCCTACAATGAGCAGTTCTTC.

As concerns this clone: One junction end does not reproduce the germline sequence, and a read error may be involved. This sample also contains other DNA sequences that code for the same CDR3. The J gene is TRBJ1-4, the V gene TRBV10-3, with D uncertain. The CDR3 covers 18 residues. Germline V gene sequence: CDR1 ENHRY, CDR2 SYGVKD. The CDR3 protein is CAISESWATGATNEKLFF. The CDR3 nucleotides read TGCGCCATCAGTGAGTCTTGGGCGACCGGGGCAACTAATGAAAAACTGTTTTTT.

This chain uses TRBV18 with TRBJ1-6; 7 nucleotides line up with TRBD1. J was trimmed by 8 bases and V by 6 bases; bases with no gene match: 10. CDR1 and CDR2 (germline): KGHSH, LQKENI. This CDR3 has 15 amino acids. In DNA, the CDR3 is TGTGCCAGCTCCCGAAACAGGGGCTCGGATTCACCCCTCCACTTT. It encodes CASSRNRGSDSPLHF. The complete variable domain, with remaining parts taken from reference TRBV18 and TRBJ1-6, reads NAGVMQNPRHLVRRRGQEARLRCSPMKGHSHVYWYRQLPEEGLKFMVYLQKENIIDESGMPKERFSAEFPKEGPSILRIQQVVRGDSAAYFCASSRNRGSDSPLHFGNGTRLTVT.

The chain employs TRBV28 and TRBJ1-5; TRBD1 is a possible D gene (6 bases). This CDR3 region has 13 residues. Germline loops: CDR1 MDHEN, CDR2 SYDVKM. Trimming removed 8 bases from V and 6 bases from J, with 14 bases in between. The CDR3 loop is CASLARGSQPQHF. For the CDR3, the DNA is TGTGCCAGCTTAGCCAGGGGATCTCAGCCCCAGCATTTT.

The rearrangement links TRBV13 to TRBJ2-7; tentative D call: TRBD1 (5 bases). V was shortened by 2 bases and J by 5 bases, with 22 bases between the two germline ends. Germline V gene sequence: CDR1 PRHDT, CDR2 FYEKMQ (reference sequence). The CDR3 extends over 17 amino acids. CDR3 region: CASSLSSRGSVLHEQYF. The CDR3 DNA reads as TGTGCCAGCAGCTTATCATCAAGGGGATCCGTGCTTCACGAGCAGTACTTC.

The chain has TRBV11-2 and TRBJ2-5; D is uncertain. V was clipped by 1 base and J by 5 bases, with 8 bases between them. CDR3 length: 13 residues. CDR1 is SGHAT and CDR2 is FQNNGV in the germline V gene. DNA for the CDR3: TGTGCCAGCAGCTTAGGGCTAGAGGAGACCCAGTACTTC. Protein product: CASSLGLEETQYF.

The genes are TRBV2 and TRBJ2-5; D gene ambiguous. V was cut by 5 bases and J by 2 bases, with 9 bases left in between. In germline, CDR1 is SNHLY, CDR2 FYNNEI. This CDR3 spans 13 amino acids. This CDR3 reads CASSRNLQETQYF. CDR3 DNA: TGTGCCAGCAGTAGGAACCTACAAGAGACCCAGTACTTC. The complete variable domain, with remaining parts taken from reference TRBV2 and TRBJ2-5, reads EPEVTQTPSHQVTQMGQEVILRCVPISNHLYFYWYRQILGQKVEFLVSFYNNEISEKSEIFDDQFSVERPDGSNFTLKIRSTKLEDSAMYFCASSRNLQETQYFGPGTRLLVL.

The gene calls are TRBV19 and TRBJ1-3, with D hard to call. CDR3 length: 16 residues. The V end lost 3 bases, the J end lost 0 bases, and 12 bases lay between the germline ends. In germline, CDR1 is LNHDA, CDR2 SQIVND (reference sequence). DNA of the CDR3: TGTGCCAGTAGTATGGGAGACACATCCTCTGGAAACACCATATATTTT. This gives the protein CASSMGDTSSGNTIYF.